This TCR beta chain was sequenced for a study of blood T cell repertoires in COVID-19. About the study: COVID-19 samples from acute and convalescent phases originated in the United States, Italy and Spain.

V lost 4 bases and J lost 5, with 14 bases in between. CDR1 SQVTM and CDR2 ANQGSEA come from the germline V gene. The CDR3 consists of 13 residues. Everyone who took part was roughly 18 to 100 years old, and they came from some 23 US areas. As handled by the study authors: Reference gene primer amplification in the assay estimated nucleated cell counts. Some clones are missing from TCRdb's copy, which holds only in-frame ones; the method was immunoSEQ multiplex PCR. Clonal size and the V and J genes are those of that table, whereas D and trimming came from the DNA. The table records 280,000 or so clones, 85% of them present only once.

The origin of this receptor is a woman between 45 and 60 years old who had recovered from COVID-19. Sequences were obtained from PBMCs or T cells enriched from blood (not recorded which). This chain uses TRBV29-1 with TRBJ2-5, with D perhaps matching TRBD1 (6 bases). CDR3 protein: CSVVQVQGETQYF. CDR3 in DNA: TGCAGCGTTGTCCAGGTTCAGGGGGAGACCCAGTACTTC.